The clone carrying this T cell receptor (beta chain) was observed many times. Antigen unknown. This sample was taken from a study of T-cell reconstitution after alpha-beta-depleted transplantation in children. Broader study findings: Expanded graft clones numbering several hundred reportedly gave rise to alpha-beta T cells about two months after transplant. After transplant, high TCRbeta diversity at day 60 in some patients arose from surviving recipient T cells and thymic progenitors. One year post-transplant, T-cell counts and diversity were largely derived from T cells produced anew.

Using unique molecular identifiers, the investigators prepared the TCRbeta library. Each CDR3 protein is one row after TCRdb ran MiXCR on the PCR reads. The repertoire holds fewer than 700,000 distinct CDR3 sequences, 10% to 15% seen once, with 2.2% in the top ten. The CDR3 has 16 amino acids. The sequencing here drew on PBMCs, mostly from graft donor cells, taken 360 days after TCRalphabeta/CD19-depleted stem cell transplant. This chain joins TRBV21-1 and TRBJ2-7; the table's TRBD2 call for D was not verified on the DNA. TRBV21-1 is a documented pseudogene. This sequence originates from a male patient younger than 18 who had a stem cell transplant for acute myeloid leukemia, so the T cells may come from the graft donor. CDR3 in amino acids: CASSNEIGDSLYEQYF. The CDR3 region has the DNA TGTGCCAGCAGCAACGAAATCGGGGACTCCCTCTACGAGCAGTACTTC.